This T cell receptor (beta chain) was captured in a study of beta chain features in type 1 diabetes. This CDR3 contains 14 residues. The V end lost 3 bases, the J end lost 5 bases, and 13 bases lay between the germline ends. Germline lookup yields CDR1 LNHNV and CDR2 YYDKDF (reference sequence). This clone has just a few counts. Its cognate antigen is unknown. Study-level results: A pattern of fewer insertions and more deletions at VDJ junctions was seen in type 1 diabetes patients. TCRB repertoires of naive, central memory and Treg cells appeared more similar among patients than among healthy donors. Sequencing from cDNA could over-represent high-TCR-expressing cells.

Expressed TCRB transcripts were sequenced after all isolated RNA was converted to cDNA. Clones were read by immunoSEQ multiplex PCR, and TCRdb kept only the in-frame ones, dropping some. The sample records 140,000 or so clones, about a tenth being singletons. Roughly 100 mL of blood, on average, came from one heparinised draw per donor. This chain joins TRBV15 and TRBJ2-5, with TRBD2 as a possible D gene (5 bases). Specimen: central memory CD4+ T cells from blood. The TCR was taken from a man aged 18 to 29 in good health. The CDR3 protein is CATSRGRERETQYF. The CDR3 region has the DNA TGTGCCACCAGCAGGGGCCGGGAACGTGAGACCCAGTACTTC. The complete variable domain, with remaining parts taken from reference TRBV15 and TRBJ2-5, reads DAMVIQNPRYQVTQFGKPVTLSCSQTLNHNVMYWYQQKSSQAPKLLFHYYDKDFNNEADTPDNFQSRRPNTSFCFLDIRSPGLGDTAMYLCATSRGRERETQYFGPGTRLLVL.